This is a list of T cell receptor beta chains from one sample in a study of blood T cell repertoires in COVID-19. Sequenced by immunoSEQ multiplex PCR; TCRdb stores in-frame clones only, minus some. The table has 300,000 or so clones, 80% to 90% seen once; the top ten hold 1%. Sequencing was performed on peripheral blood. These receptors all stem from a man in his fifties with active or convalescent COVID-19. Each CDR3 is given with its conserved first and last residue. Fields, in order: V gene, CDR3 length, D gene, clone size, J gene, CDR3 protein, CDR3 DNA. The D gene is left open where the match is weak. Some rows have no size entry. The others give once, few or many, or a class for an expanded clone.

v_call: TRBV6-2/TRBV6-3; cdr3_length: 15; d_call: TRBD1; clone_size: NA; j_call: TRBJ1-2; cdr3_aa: CASSYPQTGADGYTF; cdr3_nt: TGTGCCAGCAGTTACCCCCAGACAGGGGCTGATGGCTACACCTTC
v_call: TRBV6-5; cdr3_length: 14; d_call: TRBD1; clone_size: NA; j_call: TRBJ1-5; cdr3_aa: CASTGQGRNQPQHF; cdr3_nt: TGTGCCAGCACGGGACAGGGTAGGAATCAGCCCCAGCATTTT
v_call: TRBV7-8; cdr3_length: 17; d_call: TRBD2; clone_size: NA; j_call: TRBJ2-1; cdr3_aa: CASSLRTSGRTYNEQFF; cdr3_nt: TGTGCCAGCAGCTTACGGACTAGCGGGAGAACCTACAATGAGCAGTTCTTC
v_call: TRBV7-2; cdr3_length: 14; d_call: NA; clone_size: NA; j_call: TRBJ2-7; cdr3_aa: CASSVKTGSYEQYF; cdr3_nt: TGTGCCAGCAGCGTGAAGACAGGTTCCTACGAGCAGTACTTC
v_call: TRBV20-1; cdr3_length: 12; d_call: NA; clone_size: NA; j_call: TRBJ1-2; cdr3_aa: CSASRQESGYTF; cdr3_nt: TGCAGTGCTAGTCGGCAGGAAAGTGGCTACACCTTC
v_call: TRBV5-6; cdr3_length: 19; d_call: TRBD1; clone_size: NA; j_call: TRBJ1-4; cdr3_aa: CASSLLGSGTGASNEKLFF; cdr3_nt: TGTGCCAGCAGCTTGTTAGGGTCCGGGACAGGGGCCTCTAATGAAAAACTGTTTTTT
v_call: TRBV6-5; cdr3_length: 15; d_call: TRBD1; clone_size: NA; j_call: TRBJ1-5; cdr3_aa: CASSRDRAPNQPQHF; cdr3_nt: TGTGCCAGCAGCCGGGACAGGGCCCCCAATCAGCCCCAGCATTTT
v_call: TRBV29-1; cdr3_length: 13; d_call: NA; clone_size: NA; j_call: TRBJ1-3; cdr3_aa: CSAATSSGNTIYF; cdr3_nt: TGCAGCGCCGCGACAAGTTCTGGAAACACCATATATTTT
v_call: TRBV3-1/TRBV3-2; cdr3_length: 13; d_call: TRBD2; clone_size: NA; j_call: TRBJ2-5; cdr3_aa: CASSHSGGETQYF; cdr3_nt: TGTGCCAGCAGCCATTCGGGAGGGGAGACCCAGTACTTC
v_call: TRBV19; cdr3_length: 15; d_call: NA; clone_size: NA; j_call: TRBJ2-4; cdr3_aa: CASSIPGLAKNIQYF; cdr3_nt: TGTGCCAGTAGTATTCCGGGTTTGGCCAAAAACATTCAGTACTTC
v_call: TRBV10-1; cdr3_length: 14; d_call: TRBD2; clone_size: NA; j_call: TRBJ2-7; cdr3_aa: CASSESAGVDEQYF; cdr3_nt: TGCGCCAGCAGTGAGTCTGCGGGAGTGGACGAGCAGTACTTC
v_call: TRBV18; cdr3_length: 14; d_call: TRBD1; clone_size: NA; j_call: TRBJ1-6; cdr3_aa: CASSPGQGDSPLHF; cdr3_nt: TGTGCCAGCTCACCGGGACAGGGGGATTCACCCCTCCACTTT
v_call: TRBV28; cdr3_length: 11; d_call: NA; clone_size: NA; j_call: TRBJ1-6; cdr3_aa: CASSPTGPLHF; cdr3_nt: TGTGCCAGCAGCCCCACGGGGCCCCTCCACTTT
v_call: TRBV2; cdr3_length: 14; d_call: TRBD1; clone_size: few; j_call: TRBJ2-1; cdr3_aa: CASSSDRGRGEQFF; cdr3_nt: TGTGCCAGCAGTTCCGACAGGGGCCGGGGTGAGCAGTTCTTC
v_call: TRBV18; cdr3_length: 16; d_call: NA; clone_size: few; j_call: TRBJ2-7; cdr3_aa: CASSPREATILYEQYF; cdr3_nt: TGTGCCAGCTCACCAAGAGAGGCCACCATACTCTACGAGCAGTACTTC
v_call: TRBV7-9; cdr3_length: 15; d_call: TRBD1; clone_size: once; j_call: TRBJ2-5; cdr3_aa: CASSSLTGGRETQYF; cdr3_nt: TGTGCCAGCAGCTCCTTGACAGGGGGCAGGGAGACCCAGTACTTC
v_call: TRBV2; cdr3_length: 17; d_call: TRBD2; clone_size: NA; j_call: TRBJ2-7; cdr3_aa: CASSEDGTRRVAYEQYF; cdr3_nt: TGTGCCAGCAGTGAAGATGGGACTAGGAGGGTCGCCTACGAGCAGTACTTC
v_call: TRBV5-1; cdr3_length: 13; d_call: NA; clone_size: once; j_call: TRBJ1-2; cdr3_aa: CASSYDSSYGYTF; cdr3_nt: TGCGCCAGCAGTTACGACAGTTCCTATGGCTACACCTTC
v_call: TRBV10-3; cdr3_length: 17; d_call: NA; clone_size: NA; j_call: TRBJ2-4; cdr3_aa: CAISEQRDTLAKNIQYF; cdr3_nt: TGTGCCATCAGTGAACAAAGGGACACCTTAGCCAAAAACATTCAGTACTTC
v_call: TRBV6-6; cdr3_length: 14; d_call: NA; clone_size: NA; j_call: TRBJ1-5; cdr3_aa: CASGRNRDNQPQHF; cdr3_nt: TGTGCCAGCGGCAGAAACAGGGACAATCAGCCCCAGCATTTT
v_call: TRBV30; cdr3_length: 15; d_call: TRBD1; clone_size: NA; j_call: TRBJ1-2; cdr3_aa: CAWSNTEGGRPFDTF; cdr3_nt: TGTGCCTGGAGTAATACCGAAGGGGGCCGTCCCTTCGACACCTTC
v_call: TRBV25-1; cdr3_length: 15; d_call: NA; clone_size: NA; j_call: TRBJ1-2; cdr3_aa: CASSDHGVGPRGYTF; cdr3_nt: TGTGCCAGCAGTGACCACGGGGTGGGCCCGAGGGGCTACACCTTC
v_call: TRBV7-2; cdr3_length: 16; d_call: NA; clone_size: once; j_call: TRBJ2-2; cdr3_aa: CASSWTRLGNTGELFF; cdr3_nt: TGTGCCAGCAGCTGGACTCGTCTAGGCAACACCGGGGAGCTGTTTTTT
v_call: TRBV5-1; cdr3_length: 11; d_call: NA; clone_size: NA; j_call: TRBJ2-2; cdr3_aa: CASSLSRELFF; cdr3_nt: TGCGCCAGCAGCCTTTCTCGGGAGCTGTTTTTT
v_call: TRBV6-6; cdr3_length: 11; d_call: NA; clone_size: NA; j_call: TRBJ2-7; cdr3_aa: CASSPSYEQYF; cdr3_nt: TGTGCCAGCAGTCCGAGCTACGAGCAGTACTTC
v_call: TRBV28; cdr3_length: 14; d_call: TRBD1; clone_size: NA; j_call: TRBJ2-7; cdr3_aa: CASSLRDSLRIEYF; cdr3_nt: TGTGCCAGCAGCCTCCGGGACAGCTTACGAATTGAGTACTTC
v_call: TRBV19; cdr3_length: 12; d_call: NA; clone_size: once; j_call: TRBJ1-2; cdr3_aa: CASSRQSYGYTF; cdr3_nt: TGTGCCAGTAGCAGACAGTCCTATGGCTACACCTTC
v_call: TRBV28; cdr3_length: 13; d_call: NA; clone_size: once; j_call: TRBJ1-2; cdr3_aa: CASSLQGQSGYTF; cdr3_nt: TGTGCCAGCAGTTTACAGGGGCAGAGTGGCTACACCTTC
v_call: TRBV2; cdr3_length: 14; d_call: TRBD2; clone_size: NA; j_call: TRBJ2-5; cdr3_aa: CASSEASGSQTQYF; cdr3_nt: TGTGCCAGCAGTGAGGCTAGCGGGAGCCAGACCCAGTACTTC
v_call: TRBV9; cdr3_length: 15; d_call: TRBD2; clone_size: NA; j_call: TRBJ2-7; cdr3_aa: CASSVVAGVGYEQYF; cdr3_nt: TGTGCCAGCAGCGTAGTGGCGGGGGTAGGCTACGAGCAGTACTTC
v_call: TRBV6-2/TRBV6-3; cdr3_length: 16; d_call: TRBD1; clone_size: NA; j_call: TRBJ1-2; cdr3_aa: CASSASGTGVDHGYTF; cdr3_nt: TGTGCCAGCAGTGCTTCCGGGACAGGGGTCGACCATGGCTACACCTTC
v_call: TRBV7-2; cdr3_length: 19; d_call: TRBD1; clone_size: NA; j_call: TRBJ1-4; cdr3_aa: CASSLVGGDRETTNEKLFF; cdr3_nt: TGTGCCAGCAGCTTAGTGGGGGGGGACAGGGAAACAACTAATGAAAAACTGTTTTTT
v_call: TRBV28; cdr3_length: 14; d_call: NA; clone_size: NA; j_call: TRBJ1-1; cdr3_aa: CASSFPQMNTEAFF; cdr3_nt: TGTGCCAGCAGTTTCCCACAAATGAACACTGAAGCTTTCTTT
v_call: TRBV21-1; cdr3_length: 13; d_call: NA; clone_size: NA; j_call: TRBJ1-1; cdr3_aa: CASSKAPGSEAFF; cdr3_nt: TGTGCCAGCAGCAAAGCGCCCGGGTCTGAAGCTTTCTTT
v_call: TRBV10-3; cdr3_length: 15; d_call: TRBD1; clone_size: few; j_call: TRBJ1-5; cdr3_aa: CAISAGDRGNQPQHF; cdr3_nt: TGTGCCATCAGTGCTGGGGACAGGGGCAATCAGCCCCAGCATTTT
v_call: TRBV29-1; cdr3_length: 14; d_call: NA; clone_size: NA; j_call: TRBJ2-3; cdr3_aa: CSVEGGTGADTQYF; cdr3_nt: TGCAGCGTCGAAGGCGGGACCGGGGCAGATACGCAGTATTTT
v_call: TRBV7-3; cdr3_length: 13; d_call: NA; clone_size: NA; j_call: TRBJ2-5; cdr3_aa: CASSLGGRGTQYF; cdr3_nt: TGTGCCAGCAGCTTAGGGGGCCGGGGGACCCAGTACTTC
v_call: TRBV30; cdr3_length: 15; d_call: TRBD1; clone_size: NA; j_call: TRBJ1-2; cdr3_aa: CAWSGSGGLSYGYTF; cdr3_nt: TGTGCCTGGAGTGGTTCAGGGGGCCTTAGTTATGGCTACACCTTC
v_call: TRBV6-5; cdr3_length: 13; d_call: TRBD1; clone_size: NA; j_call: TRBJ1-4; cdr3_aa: CASRVDRAGKLFF; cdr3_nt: TGTGCCAGCAGGGTCGACAGGGCCGGAAAACTGTTTTTT
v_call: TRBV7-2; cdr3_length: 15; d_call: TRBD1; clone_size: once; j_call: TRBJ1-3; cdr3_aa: CASSLVQGAGNTIYF; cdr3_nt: TGTGCCAGCAGCTTAGTTCAGGGGGCTGGAAACACCATATATTTT
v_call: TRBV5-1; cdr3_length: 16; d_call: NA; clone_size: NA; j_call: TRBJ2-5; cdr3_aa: CASSFGPSRRKETQYF; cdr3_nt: TGCGCCAGCAGCTTCGGCCCAAGCCGGCGGAAAGAGACCCAGTACTTC
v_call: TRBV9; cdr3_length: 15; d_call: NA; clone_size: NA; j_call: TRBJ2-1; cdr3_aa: CASSPLGIVGDEQFF; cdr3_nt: TGTGCCAGCAGCCCCCTAGGCATAGTCGGCGATGAGCAGTTCTTC
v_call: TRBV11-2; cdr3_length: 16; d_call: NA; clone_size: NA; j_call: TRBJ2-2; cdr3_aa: CASSLGRGWSTGELFF; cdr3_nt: TGTGCCAGCAGCTTAGGCCGCGGGTGGAGCACCGGGGAGCTGTTTTTT
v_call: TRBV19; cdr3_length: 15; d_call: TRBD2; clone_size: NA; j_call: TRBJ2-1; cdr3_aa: CATSDTSGANNEQFF; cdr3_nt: TGTGCCACCTCCGATACTAGCGGGGCGAACAATGAGCAGTTCTTC
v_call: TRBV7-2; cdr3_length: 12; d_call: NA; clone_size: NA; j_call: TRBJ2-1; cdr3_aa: CASSSGGNEQFF; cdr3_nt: TGTGCCAGCAGCTCCGGGGGCAATGAGCAGTTCTTC